One T cell receptor (beta chain) is described in this entry. The antigen remains unidentified. This sample was included in a study of T-cell memory formation after mild COVID-19. Study-level background: Most TCR clusters belonged to a single donor.

Germline values: CDR1 SGHTA, CDR2 FQGNSA. Between the trimmed V and J ends, which lost 5 bases and 3 bases, there was a span of 15 bases. The CDR3 has 15 amino acids. TCRdb called the 5' RACE reads again in MiXCR, with one record for every CDR3 protein. The profile shows a few hundred thousand distinct CDR3 sequences, 8% to 9.5% of them singletons. Findings and caveats of the study: While clones contracting from day 15 to 85 were balanced between CD4 and CD8, later expanders leaned CD4+. Memory sampled before infection contained some responding clones, suggesting cross-reactive memory joined. Proof of SARS-CoV-2 specificity was absent for the second-wave clones that crested on day 37.

The receptor comes from a young man who had mild COVID-19 (a few samples of this study predate the infection). Cell type and time point are not known. This chain links TRBV7-2 with TRBJ2-3, with D perhaps given as TRBD1 or TRBD2 (7 bases each). Sequencing was carried out using PBMCs or a T cell subset sorted from them (not recorded which). CDR3 coding DNA: TGTGCCAGCAGCCGGCAGGGGGGGGGGACAGATACGCAGTATTTT. It encodes CASSRQGGGTDTQYF.